These 5 T cell receptor beta chains share one sample of origin, sequenced in a study of T cell repertoires in cytomegalovirus infection. TCRdb analysed the reads with MiXCR anew, one entry per CDR3 protein. The sample has about 140,000 distinct CDR3 sequences; approximately 5.9% are singletons. Sequenced material: PBMCs. The receptor source for this set is a human donor in good health (CMV status not recorded). Some clones in this sample may be carry-over from other donors' samples.

The chain has TRBV20-1 and TRBJ2-7, with D perhaps TRBD1 (6 bases). The length of the CDR3 is 15 residues. Germline loops: CDR1 DFQATT, CDR2 SNEGSKA (reference sequence). V was trimmed by 5 bases and J by 1 base, leaving 18 bases between them. In nucleotides, the CDR3 is TGCAGTGCTGAGCTCACCTTGACAGGTTCCTACGAGCAGTACTTC. This codes for CSAELTLTGSYEQYF.

This clonotype appeared many times. The chain combines TRBV20-1 with TRBJ1-4; unclear D gene. V lost 5 bases and J lost 4, with 14 bases in between. The CDR3 loop spans 14 amino acids. Germline CDR1 reads DFQATT; CDR2 reads SNEGSKA (reference sequence). In nucleotides, the CDR3 is TGCAGTGCTGGGTTTGAAGGAAATAATGAAAAACTGTTTTTT. It codes for CSAGFEGNNEKLFF.

This clonotype occurred many times. The chain links TRBV11-2 to TRBJ1-1; maybe TRBD1 (6 bases). The CDR3 runs to 14 residues. Looked up from germline, CDR1 is SGHAT and CDR2 is FQNNGV. V shed 0 bases and J shed 11 bases, with 16 bases lying between them. The DNA for the CDR3 is TGTGCCAGCAGCTTAGACGCCAACAGGGATAGGGCTTTCTTT. Protein: CASSLDANRDRAFF.

This clonotype was observed at least ten times. The chain recombines TRBV20-1 with TRBJ2-5, with D perhaps matching TRBD1 or TRBD2 (5 bases each). The germline V and J ends were trimmed by 5 bases and 1 base, with 14 bases remaining between them. The germline V gene has CDR1 DFQATT and CDR2 SNEGSKA (reference sequence). The CDR3 contains 14 residues. The CDR3 spells CSASPGRPQETQYF. For the CDR3, the DNA is TGCAGTGCTTCCCCGGGACGACCCCAAGAGACCCAGTACTTC.

In its sample, this clonotype was seen many times. J is TRBJ1-3 and V is TRBV9; D not certain. The CDR3 totals 14 residues. Per the germline V gene, CDR1 is SGDLS and CDR2 is YYNGEE. Deletions cut 3 bases from V and 0 bases from J, with 7 bases between. CDR3 nucleotide sequence: TGTGCCAGCAGCGCCGACCTCTCTGGAAACACCATATATTTT. It translates to CASSADLSGNTIYF.